Given below is one T cell receptor (beta chain) in context. Its antigen is still unknown. This entry belongs to a study of cytomegalovirus exposure and HLA in healthy donors. CDR3 length equals 16 residues. Germline V gene sequence: CDR1 MDHEN, CDR2 SYDVKM. With 5 bases clipped from V and 3 bases from J, the junction kept 12 bases outside the gene matches. The PCR had 60 Vbeta and 13 Jbeta primers. TCRdb's copy holds only in-frame clones and misses some; the assay was immunoSEQ multiplex PCR. The sample has roughly 230,000 clones; around 90% are singletons. Study-level points and caveats: Later analysis showed TCR association rates varying by HLA locus, highest for DRB1 and lowest for HLA-C. Most of the TCR beta V segments (in an earlier analysis) were productive either about 87% or about 30% of the time.

V and J are TRBV28 and TRBJ1-1, with 7 bases fitting TRBD1. The sequenced material came from PBMCs. This clonotype originated in a girl aged 2 to 10 in good health and CMV-seronegative. The CDR3 coding sequence is TGTGCCAGCAGTCCACGACAGGGCGCGGGCGACACTGAAGCTTTCTTT. It specifies CASSPRQGAGDTEAFF.